The rows below give T cell receptor beta chains drawn from one sample of a study of cytomegalovirus exposure and HLA in healthy donors. Repertoires were generated with immunoSEQ multiplex PCR, while TCRdb's copy carries only in-frame clones and drops some. The sample records tens of thousands of clones, 85% to 90% being singletons. Input material: PBMCs. Receptors were obtained from a woman between 18 and 29 years old in good health and CMV-seropositive. The CDR3 runs from the conserved cysteine through the conserved F or W. D genes are given only for firm matches. Clone size, where shown, is once, few, many, or a class for clones that have expanded.

CASSPDRGFSNTGELFF | TGTGCCAGCAGTCCCGACAGGGGGTTTTCGAACACCGGGGAGCTGTTTTTT | . | TRBV28 | TRBD1 | TRBJ2-2
CVSARDRAVYGYTF | TGTGTCTCAGCCCGGGACAGGGCTGTCTATGGCTACACCTTC | . | TRBV30 | TRBD1 | TRBJ1-2
CASSQNPGQGGYEQYF | TGTGCCAGCAGTCAAAATCCGGGACAGGGAGGATACGAGCAGTACTTC | . | TRBV6-6 | TRBD1 | TRBJ2-7
CASSSTGIHNEQFF | TGTGCCAGCAGCTCAACAGGGATCCACAATGAGCAGTTCTTC | once | TRBV7-2 | . | TRBJ2-1
CASSSPGLLGYTQYF | TGTGCCAGCAGTTCACCCGGACTTTTGGGTTATACGCAGTATTTT | . | TRBV28 | . | TRBJ2-3
CAAARGWNEKLFF | TGTGCCGCAGCCCGGGGTTGGAATGAAAAACTGTTTTTT | . | TRBV6-5 | . | TRBJ1-4
CASSPRRGDSNYGYTF | TGTGCCAGCAGTCCCCGACGGGGGGACTCTAACTATGGCTACACCTTC | . | TRBV2 | . | TRBJ1-2
CASSLGDSQETQYF | TGTGCCAGCAGCTTGGGGGACAGCCAAGAGACCCAGTACTTC | . | TRBV11-2 | TRBD1 | TRBJ2-5
CASSLLGTEDTGELFF | TGTGCCAGCAGCTTACTAGGGACAGAAGACACCGGGGAGCTGTTTTTT | . | TRBV7-9 | TRBD1 | TRBJ2-2
CASSRGQDSNQPQHF | TGTGCCAGTAGTAGGGGACAGGATAGCAATCAGCCCCAGCATTTT | . | TRBV19 | TRBD1 | TRBJ1-5
CASSLGGAGDPYEQYF | TGTGCCAGCAGCTTAGGTGGGGCGGGGGACCCCTACGAGCAGTACTTC | . | TRBV7-2 | TRBD2 | TRBJ2-7
CASVERDGTGELFF | TGTGCCAGCGTCGAGAGGGATGGAACCGGGGAGCTGTTTTTT | . | TRBV19 | . | TRBJ2-2
CASSLGGSPLHF | TGTGCCAGCAGCTTAGGCGGTTCACCCCTCCACTTT | . | TRBV7-9 | . | TRBJ1-6
CASSSTWQGKRETQYF | TGTGCCAGCAGCTCCACGTGGCAGGGGAAGAGGGAGACCCAGTACTTC | once | TRBV9 | . | TRBJ2-5
CASSPGVAGKNTEAFF | TGTGCCAGCTCACCAGGAGTGGCAGGGAAAAACACTGAAGCTTTCTTT | . | TRBV18 | . | TRBJ1-1
CASSESGPNNEQFF | TGCGCCAGCAGTGAGTCGGGCCCAAACAATGAGCAGTTCTTC | . | TRBV10-1 | . | TRBJ2-1
CASSPVETGATDTQYF | TGCGCCAGCAGCCCGGTCGAGACAGGGGCCACAGATACGCAGTATTTT | . | TRBV4-1 | TRBD1 | TRBJ2-3
CASSAETSYEQYF | TGTGCCAGCAGCGCCGAGACATCCTACGAGCAGTACTTC | . | TRBV11-2 | . | TRBJ2-7
CASSFGLAGSLDTQYF | TGTGCCAGCAGCTTTGGACTAGCGGGTTCATTAGATACGCAGTATTTT | . | TRBV5-5 | TRBD2 | TRBJ2-3
CASSGRGKSYQPQHF | TGTGCCAGCAGTGGCAGGGGGAAATCCTATCAGCCCCAGCATTTT | . | TRBV28 | TRBD1 | TRBJ1-5
CASSEVGQRYYSGANVLTF | TGTGCCAGCAGTGAAGTAGGACAGAGATATTACTCTGGGGCCAACGTCCTGACTTTC | . | TRBV2 | . | TRBJ2-6
CASSGTSGTDTQYF | TGTGCCAGCAGTGGGACTAGCGGCACAGATACGCAGTATTTT | . | TRBV6-4 | TRBD2 | TRBJ2-3
CASSGRDRGYEQYF | TGTGCCAGCAGCGGTAGGGACAGGGGGTACGAGCAGTACTTC | . | TRBV11-1 | TRBD1 | TRBJ2-7
CASRTGTTTSGGRTDTQYF | TGTGCCAGCAGAACCGGGACTACGACTAGCGGGGGACGCACAGATACGCAGTATTTT | . | TRBV2 | TRBD2 | TRBJ2-3
CATSRDRGGETQYF | TGTGCCACCAGCCGGGACAGGGGTGGAGAGACCCAGTACTTC | . | TRBV15 | TRBD1 | TRBJ2-5
CASSWGTGETYEQYF | TGCGCCAGCAGCTGGGGGACAGGGGAAACCTACGAGCAGTACTTC | . | TRBV5-1 | TRBD1 | TRBJ2-7
CAWSTGSINSPLHF | TGTGCCTGGAGTACAGGCAGTATTAATTCACCCCTCCACTTT | . | TRBV30 | . | TRBJ1-6
CAWKTGDGTPGELFF | TGTGCCTGGAAGACAGGGGATGGAACTCCCGGGGAGCTGTTTTTT | . | TRBV30 | TRBD1 | TRBJ2-2
CATSPGQGFEEQYF | TGTGCCACCAGTCCAGGGCAGGGCTTTGAAGAGCAGTACTTC | once | TRBV15 | . | TRBJ2-7
CASSVGLEETQYF | TGTGCCAGCAGCGTGGGACTAGAGGAGACCCAGTACTTC | once | TRBV5-4 | TRBD2 | TRBJ2-5
CASRENRDSREKLFF | TGCGCCAGCAGAGAAAACCGGGACAGTCGTGAAAAACTGTTTTTT | . | TRBV4-1 | TRBD1 | TRBJ1-4
CASTRGGAKDYEQYF | TGTGCCAGCACCAGGGGTGGGGCAAAAGATTACGAGCAGTACTTC | . | TRBV28 | . | TRBJ2-7
CSAMSRETQYF | TGCAGTGCTATGTCCCGAGAGACCCAGTACTTC | . | TRBV20-1 | . | TRBJ2-5
CASSLKILAEGNNEQFF | TGCGCCAGCAGCCTCAAGATACTAGCGGAAGGAAACAATGAGCAGTTCTTC | . | TRBV4-1 | TRBD2 | TRBJ2-1
CASAPGDTYNEQFF | TGTGCCAGCGCTCCGGGGGATACCTACAATGAGCAGTTCTTC | . | TRBV4-2 | . | TRBJ2-1
CASSQDGGAGANVLTF | TGCGCCAGCAGCCAAGATGGGGGCGCTGGGGCCAACGTCCTGACTTTC | . | TRBV4-3 | . | TRBJ2-6
CASSSAGGGTGELFF | TGTGCCAGCAGCTCCGCGGGGGGGGGAACCGGGGAGCTGTTTTTT | once | TRBV11-2 | TRBD2 | TRBJ2-2
CASSLGHNTGELFF | TGCGCCAGCAGCCTAGGACACAACACCGGGGAGCTGTTTTTT | . | TRBV4-1 | . | TRBJ2-2
CATSRDVLGRSDTQYF | TGTGCCACCAGCAGAGATGTTCTGGGGCGTTCAGATACGCAGTATTTT | . | TRBV15 | . | TRBJ2-3
CASSQEIGDTSYEQYF | TGCGCCAGCAGCCAAGAAATAGGGGACACTTCCTACGAGCAGTACTTC | . | TRBV4-3 | . | TRBJ2-7
CASSSVGAGERNEKLFF | TGTGCCAGCAGCTCAGTAGGGGCGGGGGAGCGGAATGAAAAACTGTTTTTT | . | TRBV7-9 | . | TRBJ1-4
CASSKGIGPEAFF | TGTGCCAGCAGCAAAGGGATTGGGCCAGAAGCTTTCTTT | . | TRBV21-1 | . | TRBJ1-1
CASSEGAGSYEQYF | TGTGCCAGCAGTGAAGGGGCGGGCTCCTACGAGCAGTACTTC | few | TRBV6-1 | . | TRBJ2-7
CASSLYRGTGNTIYF | TGTGCCAGCTCCCTTTATCGGGGGACTGGAAACACCATATATTTT | once | TRBV2 | . | TRBJ1-3
CASSLTGATEAFF | TGTGCCAGCAGCCTCACAGGGGCCACTGAAGCTTTCTTT | . | TRBV5-6 | TRBD1 | TRBJ1-1
CASSEASGSYEQYF | TGCGCCAGCAGTGAGGCTAGCGGGAGCTACGAGCAGTACTTC | . | TRBV10-1 | TRBD2 | TRBJ2-7
CASSEQGVYEQYF | TGTGCCAGCAGTGAACAGGGCGTTTACGAGCAGTACTTC | . | TRBV2 | . | TRBJ2-7
CASSLPGGPETQYF | TGTGCCAGCAGTTTACCCGGGGGTCCAGAGACCCAGTACTTC | . | TRBV28 | . | TRBJ2-5
CASSLGGGRQGEQFF | TGTGCCAGCAGCTTAGGGGGCGGGAGGCAGGGAGAGCAGTTCTTC | . | TRBV11-2 | TRBD2 | TRBJ2-1
CASSFLWGGRVSYEQYF | TGTGCCAGCAGCTTTTTATGGGGCGGGAGAGTCTCCTACGAGCAGTACTTC | once | TRBV5-5 | TRBD2 | TRBJ2-7
CASSLNTNTGELFF | TGTGCCAGCAGCCTTAATACGAACACCGGGGAGCTGTTTTTT | . | TRBV7-6 | . | TRBJ2-2
CASSQDRARGYEQYF | TGTGCCAGCAGCCAAGATAGGGCCAGGGGCTACGAGCAGTACTTC | . | TRBV4-2 | . | TRBJ2-7
CASSLFEQGANTGELFF | TGCGCCAGCAGCTTATTTGAACAGGGGGCGAACACCGGGGAGCTGTTTTTT | once | TRBV5-1 | TRBD1 | TRBJ2-2
CASSAGMRNQPQHF | TGTGCCAGCAGCGCAGGGATGCGGAATCAGCCCCAGCATTTT | . | TRBV7-2 | . | TRBJ1-5
CASRLDSPGQAFYGYTF | TGTGCAAGTCGCTTAGATTCGCCGGGACAGGCATTCTATGGCTACACCTTC | . | TRBV12-2 | . | TRBJ1-2